A single sample gave rise to the 25 T cell receptor beta chains below, sequenced in a study of blood T cells in healthy people across ages. Then a second PCR, running about 6 to 11 cycles, was carried out with a sample-barcoded 5' primer and a J-beta primer mix. From the 5' RACE reads, TCRdb called clonotypes with MiXCR, one entry per CDR3 protein. Found here are 1 million to 1.2 million distinct CDR3 sequences, less than 45% of them singletons; the top ten hold about 12%. Sequencing was carried out using blood. The receptor set was obtained from a young man in good health.

The chain carries TRBV5-1 and TRBJ1-1; TRBD1 is a possible D gene (6 bases). V was trimmed by 3 bases and J by 7 bases, leaving 13 bases between them. Looked up from germline, CDR1 is SGHRS and CDR2 is YFSETQ. This CDR3 region has 13 residues. The CDR3 nucleotides read TGCGCCAGCAGCTGGGTACAGGGAGGTGAAGCTTTCTTT. Encoded protein: CASSWVQGGEAFF.

This chain joins TRBV6-2 or TRBV6-3 and TRBJ2-1; D unresolved. The DNA matches TRBJ2-7 better at its end, which makes the J call doubtful. Looked up from germline, CDR1 is MNHEY and CDR2 is SVGEGT. The CDR3 is 13 residues long. The CDR3 bases are TGTGCCAGCAGTTACTATTCCTACAATGAGCAGTACTTC. Translation gives CASSYYSYNEQYF.

Ten or more counts support this clonotype. The rearrangement joins TRBV12-3 or TRBV12-4 to TRBJ2-5, with D hard to call. V dropped 5 bases and J dropped 3 bases, with 16 bases sitting between them. The CDR3 runs 15 residues. The CDR3 is CASSQVMGIEETQYF. The CDR3 coding sequence is TGTGCCAGCAGTCAAGTGATGGGAATCGAAGAGACCCAGTACTTC.

The rearrangement links TRBV2 to TRBJ1-2; D is ambiguous. Per germline, CDR1 SNHLY and CDR2 FYNNEI. The CDR3 contains 15 residues. V lost 4 bases, J lost 4 bases, and 16 bases lay in between. The CDR3 DNA reads as TGTGCCAGCAGTGTGACTTTAGTTTGGGGCTATGGCTACACCTTC. Amino acids: CASSVTLVWGYGYTF.

The chain has TRBV2 and TRBJ1-1, with TRBD1 matching over 9 bases. The CDR3 has 16 residues. V gave up 5 bases and J gave up 0 bases; unmatched junction bases: 7. In germline, CDR1 is SNHLY, CDR2 FYNNEI. DNA of the CDR3: TGTGCCAGCAGTCCACGAGGGACAGGGTTGAACACTGAAGCTTTCTTT. It translates to CASSPRGTGLNTEAFF. Variable domain in full (rest from reference TRBV2 and TRBJ1-1): EPEVTQTPSHQVTQMGQEVILRCVPISNHLYFYWYRQILGQKVEFLVSFYNNEISEKSEIFDDQFSVERPDGSNFTLKIRSTKLEDSAMYFCASSPRGTGLNTEAFFGQGTRLTVV.

J is TRBJ1-1 and V is TRBV27, with D possibly TRBD1 on 6 matching bases. CDR1 is MNHEY, CDR2 SMNVEV, per germline (reference sequence). The V end lost 6 bases, the J end lost 0 bases, and 11 bases lay between the germline ends. This CDR3 has 14 amino acids. CDR3 in amino acids: CASRLDRMNTEAFF. The CDR3 region has the DNA TGTGCCAGCAGGTTGGACAGAATGAACACTGAAGCTTTCTTT.

This clonotype was seen more than once but under ten times. V gene TRBV7-6 combines with J gene TRBJ2-1; D is perhaps TRBD1 (6 bases). V lost 3 bases and J 5 bases, leaving 11 bases between the germline ends. There are 14 residues in the CDR3. Germline V gene lookup returns CDR1 SGHVS and CDR2 FNYEAQ. The CDR3 DNA reads TGTGCCAGCAGCTTGTTTAGGGACAACAATGAGCAGTTCTTC. Translating gives CASSLFRDNNEQFF.

There are a few counts of this clonotype. The rearrangement uses TRBV9 and TRBJ1-1, with 9 nucleotides matching TRBD1. V dropped 3 bases and J dropped 1; count of bases not matched to a gene: 10. Looked up from germline, CDR1 is SGDLS and CDR2 is YYNGEE. This CDR3 region has 17 residues. In DNA form, the CDR3 reads TGTGCCAGCAGCGCCGACGTTACAGGGGGCAGGAACACTGAAGCTTTCTTT. Translation gives CASSADVTGGRNTEAFF.

The chain is built from TRBV5-4 and TRBJ2-1; 7 positions match TRBD1. CDR1 SGHNT and CDR2 YYREEE come from the germline V gene (reference sequence). Trimming removed 2 bases from V and 6 bases from J; junction bases left unmatched: 8. The CDR3 runs 15 residues. For the CDR3, the DNA is TGTGCCAGCAGCTTTTTAGACCACAGGGGCAATGAGCAGTTCTTC. Protein: CASSFLDHRGNEQFF. The full variable domain, rest sourced from reference TRBV5-4 and TRBJ2-1, is ETGVTQSPTHLIKTRGQQVTLRCSSQSGHNTVSWYQQALGQGPQFIFQYYREEENGRGNFPPRFSGLQFPNYSSELNVNALELDDSALYLCASSFLDHRGNEQFFGPGTRLTVL.

V gene TRBV18 combines with J gene TRBJ1-4, with D hard to call. V lost 3 bases and J lost 4, with 12 bases in between. The CDR3 loop spans 15 amino acids. Germline lookup yields CDR1 KGHSH and CDR2 LQKENI. The CDR3 protein is CASSPDPGLNEKLFF. CDR3 DNA sequence: TGTGCCAGCTCACCCGACCCGGGCCTTAATGAAAAACTGTTTTTT.

Concerning this clonotype: A read error may account for a junction end that differs from germline. The V call is TRBV20-1, the J call TRBJ1-1; 7 bases align to TRBD1. Germline loops: CDR1 DFQATT, CDR2 SNEGSKA (reference sequence). The CDR3 sequence is 13 residues long. The CDR3 DNA sequence: TGCAGTGCTAGGATGACAGGGAACGCTGAAGCTTTCTTT. This gives the protein CSARMTGNAEAFF.

This clonotype was observed once. The gene calls are TRBV9 and TRBJ2-1; D is perhaps TRBD2 (5 bases). The CDR3 runs to 16 residues. CDR1 is SGDLS and CDR2 is YYNGEE in the germline V gene. Trimming removed 4 bases at V and 0 bases at J, with 14 bases between. CDR3 sequence reads: CASSPAREISYNEQFF. As DNA, the CDR3 is TGTGCCAGCAGCCCCGCCCGGGAAATCTCCTACAATGAGCAGTTCTTC.

This clonotype was seen more than once but under ten times. The V and J genes are TRBV7-2 and TRBJ1-4; 9 nucleotides agree with TRBD1. The V gene end was trimmed by 6 bases and the J gene end by 8 bases; junction bases not matched to a gene: 10. This CDR3 comprises 15 residues. Germline-derived CDR1 and CDR2 are SGHTA and FQGNSA. In DNA form, the CDR3 reads TGTGCCAGCAGGGCAGATGGGACAGGGTCCGAAAAACTGTTTTTT. Translation gives CASRADGTGSEKLFF.

This clonotype occurred a few times. CDR3 bases: TGCGCCAGCAGCTTCGAGGGTAGGGCTTTCTTT. Protein sequence: CASSFEGRAFF. The chain links TRBV5-1 to TRBJ1-1; D unclear. The CDR3 runs 11 residues. Germline V CDR1 and CDR2: SGHRS, YFSETQ. V was shortened by 2 bases and J by 11 bases, with 10 bases between the two germline ends.

The chain employs TRBV12-3 or TRBV12-4 and TRBJ2-4, with 7 bases that match TRBD2. The V gene end was trimmed by 6 bases and the J gene end by 1 base; junction bases not matched to a gene: 6. The CDR3 has 15 residues. CDR3 in DNA: TGTGCCAGCAGCCTGGGAGGGGACGCCAAAAACATTCAGTACTTC. This codes for CASSLGGDAKNIQYF.

This clonotype has just a few counts. The chain joins TRBV5-1 to TRBJ2-5; D is undetermined. The germline gives CDR1 SGHRS, CDR2 YFSETQ. The V end lost 1 base, the J end lost 2 bases, and 9 bases lay between the germline ends. The CDR3 consists of 14 residues. CDR3 sequence (DNA): TGCGCCAGCAGCTTGTTGCAGGAGCAAGAGACCCAGTACTTC. It is translated as CASSLLQEQETQYF.

The chain joins TRBV4-3 to TRBJ1-4; D ambiguous. Germline V lookup: CDR1 LGHNA, CDR2 YSLEER. The CDR3 runs 17 residues. V shed 0 bases and J shed 3 bases, with 14 bases lying between them. The CDR3 is CASSQEAAGGSNEKLFF. For the CDR3, the DNA is TGCGCCAGCAGCCAAGAGGCCGCAGGAGGGTCTAATGAAAAACTGTTTTTT.

The CDR3 region has the DNA TGCGCCAGCAGCCAAGATCTTAGACTAGCGGGGGAGTACTTC. It codes for CASSQDLRLAGEYF. The chain employs TRBV4-3 and TRBJ2-5, with 12 bases fitting TRBD2. CDR3 length: 14 residues. V was pared by 0 bases and J by 12 bases, with 5 bases of the junction left unmatched. CDR1 is LGHNA and CDR2 is YSLEER in the germline V gene.

The chain employs TRBV6-1 and TRBJ1-2; no reliable D call. CDR3 size: 13 residues. V lost 4 bases, J lost 4 bases, and 10 bases lay in between. In germline, CDR1 is MNHNS, CDR2 SASEGT. Here the CDR3 reads CASSVELSYGYTF. CDR3 sequence (DNA): TGTGCCAGCAGTGTTGAACTCTCCTATGGCTACACCTTC.

This chain links TRBV4-2 with TRBJ2-3; 8 bases align to TRBD2. V gave up 1 base and J gave up 0 bases; unmatched junction bases: 6. CDR3 length: 17 residues. The germline V gene encodes CDR1 LGHNA and CDR2 YNFKEQ. CDR3 region: CASSQGGSGASTDTQYF. In nucleotides, the CDR3 is TGTGCCAGCAGCCAAGGGGGTAGCGGGGCCAGCACAGATACGCAGTATTTT.

CDR3 DNA: TGCAGTGTTCCCCGACCGGGGACAGGGGGAAACACCATATATTTT. Protein product: CSVPRPGTGGNTIYF. The V and J genes are TRBV20-1 and TRBJ1-3; 9 bases agree with TRBD1. Germline values: CDR1 DFQATT, CDR2 SNEGSKA (reference sequence). The V and J ends lost 7 bases and 4 bases, in that order; junction bases with no gene match: 11. The CDR3 has 15 amino acids.

V is TRBV20-1 and J is TRBJ1-3; 7 bases line up with TRBD1. J was trimmed by 0 bases and V by 0 bases; bases with no gene match: 8. From germline, CDR1 is DFQATT and CDR2 SNEGSKA (reference sequence). CDR3 length: 17 amino acids. The CDR3 sequence is CSAREYRTGFSGNTIYF. The CDR3 region has the DNA TGCAGTGCTAGAGAATATAGGACAGGATTCTCTGGAAACACCATATATTTT.

The table lists this clonotype with a count of one. Since a much larger clone is just one base distant, this may be a read error. The gene calls are TRBV7-2 and TRBJ2-7, with a tentative D call TRBD1 (5 bases). The ends were cut back, 7 bases at V and 0 bases at J, with 16 bases in the middle. This CDR3 has 15 amino acids. Germline assignment: CDR1 SGHTA and CDR2 FQGNSA. The CDR3 is CASKGNQFFSYEQYF. The CDR3 DNA reads TGTGCCAGCAAGGGGAACCAATTTTTCTCCTACGAGCAGTACTTC.

This sequence joins TRBV2 and TRBJ2-1; TRBD2 matches at 12 bases. CDR3 size: 15 residues. CDR1 and CDR2 from the germline V gene are SNHLY and FYNNEI. Trimming took 6 bases from V and 9 from J; bases not matched to a gene: 9. The CDR3 spells CASSQTSGGISEQFF. The CDR3 bases are TGTGCCAGCAGCCAAACTAGCGGGGGGATAAGTGAGCAGTTCTTC.

The genes are TRBV7-2 and TRBJ2-4; 9 nucleotides agree with TRBD1. The CDR3 is made up of 15 amino acids. V lost 5 bases and J lost 6; bases outside the gene matches: 8. Germline CDR1 SGHTA, CDR2 FQGNSA. The CDR3 sequence: CASSPRGDRVNIQYF. CDR3 bases: TGTGCCAGCAGCCCCCGCGGGGACAGGGTAAACATTCAGTACTTC.